What follows are 25 T cell receptor beta chains derived from one specimen sequenced in a study of shared clonotypes between healthy human individuals (dated by TCRdb to about 2020). Library preparation employed the immunoSEQ multiplex PCR assay. The table comes from immuneACCESS by way of TCRdb, which keeps in-frame sequences with V and J called. Part of the clones is missing from these tables; in studies checked, under half for an unresolved V gene and the rest for unknown reasons. For this sample there are about 2.1 million clones; around 93% appear just once. Jointly, the top ten make up about 1.7% of the sample. CD8 naive samples were obtained by positive selection for CCR7 among CD45RO-negative cells, yielding a CD45RA+CCR7+ population from which TemRA cells were excluded. Sequenced material: naive CD8+ T cells from PBMCs. Interpreted using the paper, the cell subset or site label stands for: CD45RA+CCR7+. These receptors were taken from a man between 18 and 35 years old in good health. Some clones in this sample may be carry-over from other donors' samples.

The chain couples TRBV4-1 to TRBJ2-3; D gene ambiguous. V was shortened by 2 bases and J by 0 bases, with 6 bases between the two germline ends. Germline CDR1 and CDR2: MGHRA and YSYEKL. This CDR3 region has 14 residues. The CDR3 nucleotides are TGCGCCAGCAGCCAAACGACTAGCACAGATACGCAGTATTTT. Encoded protein: CASSQTTSTDTQYF.

The V call is TRBV7-9, the J call TRBJ2-5; D may be TRBD2 (6 bases). Germline V gives CDR1 SEHNR, CDR2 FQNEAQ (reference sequence). This CDR3 has 15 residues. Deletions cut 0 bases from V and 4 bases from J, with 12 bases between. The CDR3 DNA sequence: TGTGCCAGCAGCTTAGCGGAGGGAGCCCCAGAGACCCAGTACTTC. This translates into CASSLAEGAPETQYF.

The rearrangement joins TRBV7-2 to TRBJ2-1, with 10 bases matching TRBD2. The V gene's germline CDR1 is SGHTA and CDR2 FQGNSA. The CDR3 spans 19 residues. Trimming at V came to 5 bases and at J to 3 bases, leaving 16 bases not matched to a gene. CDR3 region: CASSPRQGLAGVGYNEQFF. CDR3 DNA: TGTGCCAGCAGCCCCCGCCAGGGTCTAGCGGGAGTGGGCTACAATGAGCAGTTCTTC.

This clone was counted only a few times. The V call is TRBV6-5, the J call TRBJ2-7, with TRBD1 matching over 8 bases. Germline V gene sequence: CDR1 MNHEY, CDR2 SVGAGI. After removal of 6 bases from V and 1 base from J, the junction contained 2 bases not matched to a gene. This CDR3 contains 13 residues. DNA of the CDR3: TGTGCCAGCAGGGACAGGGTTTCCTACGAGCAGTACTTC. It specifies CASRDRVSYEQYF.

This chain links TRBV6-5 with TRBJ1-1, with D hard to call. There are 15 residues in the CDR3. Germline V gene lookup returns CDR1 MNHEY and CDR2 SVGAGI. V lost 5 bases to trimming and J lost 1 base, with 14 bases between them. The CDR3 reads CASSPLRRSNTEAFF. CDR3 in DNA: TGTGCCAGCAGTCCACTTCGACGTTCGAACACTGAAGCTTTCTTT.

V is TRBV27 and J is TRBJ1-2; no definite D call. Trimming cost V 4 bases and J 4 bases, with 10 bases left between them. The CDR3 extends over 13 amino acids. Per germline, CDR1 MNHEY and CDR2 SMNVEV (reference sequence). The DNA for the CDR3 is TGTGCCAGCAGTTCATCCTTCCTCTATGGCTACACCTTC. Translation: CASSSSFLYGYTF.

This rearrangement joins TRBV9 to TRBJ2-2; D is unclear. The length of the CDR3 is 16 residues. V dropped 1 base and J dropped 0 bases, with 10 bases sitting between them. Germline V gives CDR1 SGDLS, CDR2 YYNGEE. CDR3 loop: CASSVHGSANTGELFF. The DNA of the CDR3 is TGTGCCAGCAGCGTACACGGCTCAGCGAACACCGGGGAGCTGTTTTTT.

The chain couples TRBV4-3 to TRBJ1-4, with a tentative D call TRBD1 (6 bases). CDR1 is LGHNA and CDR2 is YSLEER in the germline V gene. The CDR3 length is 15 residues. V was pared by 0 bases and J by 8 bases, with 13 bases between. CDR3 coding DNA: TGCGCCAGCAGCCAAGATCGGGGGCCGCCGGAAAAACTGTTTTTT. Amino acid sequence: CASSQDRGPPEKLFF.

The rearrangement links TRBV6-1 to TRBJ1-2; TRBD1 matches 9 bases. Germline V gene data show CDR1 as MNHNS and CDR2 as SASEGT. This CDR3 has 18 residues. V dropped 4 bases and J dropped 0; count of bases not matched to a gene: 12. The CDR3 is CASSVRDRVPGANYGYTF. The CDR3 coding sequence is TGTGCCAGCAGTGTCCGGGACAGGGTGCCGGGGGCTAACTATGGCTACACCTTC.

This sequence joins TRBV19 and TRBJ2-7; D ambiguous. V was trimmed by 6 bases and J by 7 bases, leaving 13 bases between them. Germline V lookup: CDR1 LNHDA, CDR2 SQIVND (reference sequence). This CDR3 has 12 residues. In DNA form, the CDR3 reads TGTGCCAGTAGAAGCTCACTGGAGGAGCAGTACTTC. It encodes CASRSSLEEQYF. Filled out from reference TRBV19 and TRBJ2-7, the complete variable domain reads DGGITQSPKYLFRKEGQNVTLSCEQNLNHDAMYWYRQDPGQGLRLIYYSQIVNDFQKGDIAEGYSVSREKKESFPLTVTSAQKNPTAFYLCASRSSLEEQYFGPGTRLTVT.

The chain is built from TRBV6-6 and TRBJ2-2; D call uncertain. Germline V CDR1 and CDR2: MNHNY, SVGAGI (reference sequence). V shed 6 bases and J shed 1 base, with 9 bases lying between them. CDR3 length equals 14 residues. The CDR3 coding sequence is TGTGCCAGCAGCTCCGACTGGAACACCGGGGAGCTGTTTTTT. This codes for CASSSDWNTGELFF.

The J gene is TRBJ2-7, the V gene TRBV5-3, with TRBD1 identical over 7 bases. TRBV5-3 is reported as an ORF; its role is uncertain. This CDR3 is 17 amino acids long. Trimming at V came to 2 bases and at J to 7 bases, leaving 18 bases not matched to a gene. This chain's CDR3 is CARSFHYRGAGPREQYF. DNA for the CDR3: TGTGCCAGAAGCTTCCATTACAGGGGCGCTGGGCCTAGGGAGCAGTACTTC.

The chain employs TRBV6-5 and TRBJ1-4, with D perhaps matching TRBD1 (6 bases). This CDR3 spans 14 amino acids. V lost 2 bases, J lost 7 bases, and 11 bases lay in between. Germline V gene sequence: CDR1 MNHEY, CDR2 SVGAGI. The CDR3 bases are TGTGCCAGCAGTTACAAGGGACACGTTGAAAAACTGTTTTTT. Translated: CASSYKGHVEKLFF.

The rearrangement joins TRBV4-3 to TRBJ1-4, with 7 bases lining up with TRBD1. Germline V gene data show CDR1 as LGHNA and CDR2 as YSLEER. This CDR3 has 20 amino acids. V shed 1 base, J shed 0 bases, and the junction held 14 bases outside the gene matches. The CDR3 spells CASSQVPGTEGFATNEKLFF. The DNA of the CDR3 is TGCGCCAGCAGCCAAGTCCCCGGGACAGAAGGATTTGCAACTAATGAAAAACTGTTTTTT.

J is TRBJ1-3 and V is TRBV4-2, with D perhaps matching TRBD1 (5 bases). The V gene's germline CDR1 is LGHNA and CDR2 YNFKEQ. With 0 bases removed from V and 4 bases from J, the gap between germline ends came to 19 bases. This CDR3 region has 18 residues. The CDR3 sequence is CASSQDWSGDPTGNTIYF. CDR3 coding DNA: TGTGCCAGCAGCCAAGATTGGAGTGGGGACCCCACAGGAAACACCATATATTTT.

This chain links TRBV7-9 with TRBJ2-1; 7 bases fit TRBD2. Germline trimming cut 5 bases from V and 4 bases from J; bases unmatched to any gene: 11. Germline CDR1 reads SEHNR; CDR2 reads FQNEAQ (reference sequence). The CDR3 loop spans 16 amino acids. The CDR3 is CASSPPGGKRYNEQFF. CDR3 in DNA: TGTGCCAGCAGCCCCCCGGGGGGTAAGAGATACAATGAGCAGTTCTTC. The full variable domain, with the rest looked up from reference TRBV7-9 and TRBJ2-1, is DTGVSQNPRHKITKRGQNVTFRCDPISEHNRLYWYRQTLGQGPEFLTYFQNEAQLEKSRLLSDRFSAERPKGSFSTLEIQRTEQGDSAMYLCASSPPGGKRYNEQFFGPGTRLTVL.

V gene TRBV15 combines with J gene TRBJ2-1; TRBD2 agrees at 9 bases. Germline lookup yields CDR1 LNHNV and CDR2 YYDKDF (reference sequence). The CDR3 contains 15 residues. The J segment lost 8 bases and the V segment lost 0 bases, leaving 5 bases of the junction unmatched. The CDR3, as DNA: TGTGCCACCAGCAGAGATAATAGCGGGAGCGATGAGCAGTTCTTC. This encodes CATSRDNSGSDEQFF.

About this clone itself: This CDR3 is also generated by other DNA sequences in the sample. This sequence joins TRBV19 and TRBJ1-1; D uncertain. V was cut by 3 bases and J by 3 bases, with 11 bases left in between. Germline assignment: CDR1 LNHDA and CDR2 SQIVND (reference sequence). This CDR3 comprises 14 residues. The CDR3 sequence is CASSIRGGYTEAFF. Written as DNA, the CDR3 is TGTGCCAGTAGTATTCGGGGTGGCTACACTGAAGCTTTCTTT.

This clone was found once. The CDR3 loop reads CASSHGTGSRDGYTF. The CDR3 nucleotides are TGTGCCAGCAGCCATGGGACAGGGAGTAGGGATGGCTACACCTTC. V is TRBV7-8 and J is TRBJ1-2, with 9 positions matching TRBD1. The V segment lost 5 bases and the J segment 6 bases; nucleotides outside the gene matches: 10. This CDR3 spans 15 amino acids. The V gene's germline CDR1 is SGHVS and CDR2 FQNEAQ.

This clone was found once. The gene calls are TRBV9 and TRBJ2-5; D remains ambiguous. This CDR3 region has 12 residues. The V end was cut by 8 bases, the J end by 4 bases, with 12 bases between. Per germline, CDR1 SGDLS and CDR2 YYNGEE. The CDR3 nucleotides are TGTGCCAGTAGTACCATCGGAGAGACCCAGTACTTC. It codes for CASSTIGETQYF.

The CDR3 reads CASSMILARNEQFF. The CDR3 DNA sequence: TGTGCCAGTAGTATGATACTAGCCCGCAATGAGCAGTTCTTC. The chain couples TRBV19 to TRBJ2-1, with D maybe TRBD2 (6 bases). V lost 3 bases and J lost 6, with 12 bases in between. This CDR3 spans 14 amino acids. Germline V lookup: CDR1 LNHDA, CDR2 SQIVND (reference sequence).

The V gene is TRBV18, the J gene TRBJ2-3; TRBD1 matches 10 bases. The length of the CDR3 is 18 residues. In germline, CDR1 is KGHSH, CDR2 LQKENI. Trimming removed 8 bases from V and 4 bases from J; junction bases left unmatched: 18. The CDR3 is CASPTGSSTGGISDTQYF. The CDR3 DNA follows: TGTGCCAGCCCCACCGGATCCTCGACAGGGGGCATTTCAGATACGCAGTATTTT.

The rearrangement links TRBV5-4 to TRBJ2-7, with a tentative D call TRBD1 (5 bases). Germline-derived CDR1 and CDR2 are SGHNT and YYREEE (reference sequence). Trimming stripped 4 bases from V and 3 bases from J, with 14 bases between. This CDR3 spans 14 amino acids. In nucleotides, the CDR3 is TGTGCCAGCAGCCCTAATGGCAGGGACTACGAGCAGTACTTC. Protein: CASSPNGRDYEQYF.

The rearrangement links TRBV11-1 to TRBJ2-3, with unresolved D. The germline V and J ends were trimmed by 1 base and 2 bases, with 4 bases remaining between them. Germline values: CDR1 SGHAT, CDR2 FQDESV (reference sequence). The CDR3 has 13 residues. The CDR3 DNA sequence: TGTGCCAGCAGCTTAGGTCCCACAGATACGCAGTATTTT. Residues: CASSLGPTDTQYF.

Regarding this clone: Other DNA variants within this sample encode the same CDR3. The V call is TRBV27, the J call TRBJ2-7; possibly TRBD1 for D (6 bases). Trimming took off 3 bases at V and 1 base at J, with 10 bases between the two ends. The CDR3 contains 14 residues. Germline V gene sequence: CDR1 MNHEY, CDR2 SMNVEV (reference sequence). CDR3 sequence reads: CASSFLGQSYEQYF. CDR3 coding DNA: TGTGCCAGCAGTTTCTTAGGACAGTCCTACGAGCAGTACTTC.